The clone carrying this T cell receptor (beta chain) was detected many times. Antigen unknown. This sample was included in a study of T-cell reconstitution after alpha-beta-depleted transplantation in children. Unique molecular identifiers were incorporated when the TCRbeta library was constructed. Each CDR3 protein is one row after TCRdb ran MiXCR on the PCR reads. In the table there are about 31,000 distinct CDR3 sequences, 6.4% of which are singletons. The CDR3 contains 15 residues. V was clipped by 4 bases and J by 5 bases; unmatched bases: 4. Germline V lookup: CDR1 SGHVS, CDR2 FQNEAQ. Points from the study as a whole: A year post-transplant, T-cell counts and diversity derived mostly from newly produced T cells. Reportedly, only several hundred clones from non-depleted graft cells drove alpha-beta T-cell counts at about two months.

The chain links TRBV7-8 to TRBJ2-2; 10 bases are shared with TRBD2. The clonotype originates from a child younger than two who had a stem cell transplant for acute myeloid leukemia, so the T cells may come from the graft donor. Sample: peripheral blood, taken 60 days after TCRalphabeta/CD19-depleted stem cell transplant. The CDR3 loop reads CASSSSGRITGELFF. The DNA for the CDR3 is TGTGCCAGCAGCTCTAGCGGGAGAATAACCGGGGAGCTGTTTTTT. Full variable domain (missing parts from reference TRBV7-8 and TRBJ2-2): GAGVSQSPRYKVAKRGQDVALRCDPISGHVSLFWYQQALGQGPEFLTYFQNEAQLDKSGLPSDRFFAERPEGSVSTLKIQRTQQEDSAVYLCASSSSGRITGELFFGEGSRLTVL.